This T cell receptor (beta chain) appears in the sequencing data of a study of blood T cell repertoires in COVID-19. Across the study: The study drew acute and convalescent COVID-19 samples from the United States, Italy and Spain.

In the original processing: Scientists estimated how many nucleated cells there were by amplifying reference gene primers. The data were produced by immunoSEQ multiplex PCR, yet TCRdb's version contains in-frame clones alone and is incomplete. V and J calls plus clone size are reproduced from that table; the DNA served to infer D and trimming. The sample shows a few hundred thousand clones, roughly 90% of them seen only once. The sample holds one count of this clone. Participants reported their clinical history, and cohort assignment relied on those reports. This receptor was identified in a woman aged 40 to 50 who had been exposed to COVID-19. The specimen sequenced was PBMCs or T cells enriched from blood (not recorded which).

The chain's CDR3 is CASKVEGSADTQYF. The DNA for the CDR3 is TGTGCCAGCAAAGTGGAGGGGAGCGCAGATACGCAGTATTTT. The V call is TRBV3-1 (or the pseudogene TRBV3-2), the J call TRBJ2-3; D may be TRBD2 (6 bases). The germline V and J ends were trimmed by 7 bases and 4 bases, with 15 bases remaining between them. This CDR3 region has 14 residues. Germline loops: CDR1 LGHDT, CDR2 YNNKEL (reference sequence).